The present TCR beta chain was sequenced within a study of regulatory T cells in long-lasting Graves disease. According to the study, TCR beta libraries were built with iRepertoire HTBI primers and CDR3-region Arm-PCR. Each CDR3 protein gets one entry after TCRdb re-called the multiplex PCR reads with MiXCR. The repertoire includes 450,000 to 600,000 distinct CDR3 sequences, approximately 13% of them detected once, and 8% to 10% sits in the top ten. The CDR3 consists of 14 residues. V gave up 4 bases and J gave up 9 bases; unmatched junction bases: 5. In germline, CDR1 is KGHDR, CDR2 SFDVKD. This clonotype came up a few times. The time point here: newly diagnosed GD, antithyroid drugs for less than 3 months. RNA from PBMCs was the source of the TCR library. Separately, the same data were catalogued under a study of T cells in Graves' hyperthyroidism and ophthalmopathy.

The rearrangement joins TRBV24-1 to TRBJ2-7, with 13 bases that match TRBD2. Sequencing was performed on peripheral blood mononuclear cells (PBMCs), taken at new diagnosis, from a patient treated with antithyroid drugs. This sequence originates from a man aged 25-45 years with Graves disease. CDR3 amino acids: CATSEDRLAGGQYF. The CDR3 nucleotides are TGTGCCACCAGTGAGGATCGACTAGCGGGAGGGCAGTACTTC.